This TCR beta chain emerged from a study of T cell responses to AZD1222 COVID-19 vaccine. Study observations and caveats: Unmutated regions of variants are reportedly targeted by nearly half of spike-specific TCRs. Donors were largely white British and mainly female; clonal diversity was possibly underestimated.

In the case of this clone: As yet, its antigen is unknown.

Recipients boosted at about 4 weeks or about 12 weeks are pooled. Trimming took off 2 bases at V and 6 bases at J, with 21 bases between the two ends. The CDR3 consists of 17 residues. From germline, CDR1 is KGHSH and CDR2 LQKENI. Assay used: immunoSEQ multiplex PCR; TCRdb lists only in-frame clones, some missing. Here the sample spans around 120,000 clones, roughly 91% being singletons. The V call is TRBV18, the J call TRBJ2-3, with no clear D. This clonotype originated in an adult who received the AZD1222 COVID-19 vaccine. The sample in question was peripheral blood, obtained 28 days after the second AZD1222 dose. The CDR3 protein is CASSPKSIVTGADTQYF. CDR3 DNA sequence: TGTGCCAGCTCACCAAAGTCGATTGTGACGGGCGCCGATACGCAGTATTTT.